This T cell receptor beta chain was identified during a study of identical twins. This clonotype has only a few counts. Its specificity is unknown. The CDR3 contains 17 residues. J gave up 2 bases and V 5 bases, and 12 bases lay outside the gene matches. Germline loops: CDR1 SGHTA, CDR2 FQGNSA. Unique molecular identifiers were present on the cDNA, and a universal primer site came from template switching. One entry per CDR3 protein, called by TCRdb with MiXCR from the 5' RACE reads. The data show roughly 710,000 distinct CDR3 sequences, roughly 6.2% seen once. Regarding the study as a whole: Twins' excess sharing was less marked for out-of-frame beta sequences. In cord blood, abundant beta clonotypes had fewer insertions; memory showed no trend. Within monozygotic twins, out-of-frame TCR alpha sharing was underestimated by the models.

The chain recombines TRBV7-2 with TRBJ1-2, with 9 nucleotides matching TRBD1. This clonotype was obtained from a man younger than 35 in good health. Material: naive T cells sorted from blood. This CDR3 is CASSNRWGGQGNYGYTF. The CDR3 coding sequence is TGTGCCAGCAGCAACCGCTGGGGGGGACAGGGAAACTATGGCTACACCTTC.